The present TCR beta chain was sequenced within a study of Ad26.COV2.S vaccination and SARS-CoV-2 variants. Overall study context: Among those in the COV1001 Ad26.COV2.S trial arm was the donor. Study-wide results and limits: Estimates derived from TCR breadth and depth analyses may have underestimated total T cell responses.

Treatment denoted: approximately 18 received Ad26.COV2.S at low or high dose, single or two shots; five or six received placebo; per-sample allocation not given. All samples were drawn on day 63, counting from the first vaccine or placebo injection. V dropped 4 bases and J dropped 2 bases, with 11 bases sitting between them. Germline loops: CDR1 SGHRS, CDR2 YFSETQ. The length of the CDR3 is 14 residues. Assay used: immunoSEQ multiplex PCR; TCRdb lists only in-frame clones, some missing. The sample includes around 300,000 clones, about 86% of them seen just once. Note on this clone: The antigen remains unidentified.

V is TRBV5-1 and J is TRBJ2-3; D gene ambiguous. The receptor comes from a person between 18 and 65 years old who received the Ad26.COV2.S COVID-19 vaccine or a placebo. The material sequenced was peripheral blood, taken in a trial of Ad26.COV2.S vaccine versus placebo. In DNA, the CDR3 is TGCGCCAGCAGCCTCCGGGTACCCACAGATACGCAGTATTTT. Protein: CASSLRVPTDTQYF.